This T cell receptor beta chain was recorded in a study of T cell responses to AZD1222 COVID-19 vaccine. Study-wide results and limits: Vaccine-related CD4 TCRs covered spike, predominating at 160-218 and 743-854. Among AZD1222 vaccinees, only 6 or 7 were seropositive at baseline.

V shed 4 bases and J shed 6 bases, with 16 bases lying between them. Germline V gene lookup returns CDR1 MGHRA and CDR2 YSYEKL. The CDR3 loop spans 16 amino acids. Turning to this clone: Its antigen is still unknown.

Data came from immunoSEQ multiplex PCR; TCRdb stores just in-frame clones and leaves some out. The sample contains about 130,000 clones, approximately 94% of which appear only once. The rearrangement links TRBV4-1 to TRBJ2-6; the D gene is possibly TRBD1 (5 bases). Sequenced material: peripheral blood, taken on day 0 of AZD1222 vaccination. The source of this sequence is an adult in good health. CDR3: CASSLPRQGKANVLTF. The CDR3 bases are TGCGCCAGCAGCCTCCCACGGCAGGGTAAGGCCAACGTCCTGACTTTC.